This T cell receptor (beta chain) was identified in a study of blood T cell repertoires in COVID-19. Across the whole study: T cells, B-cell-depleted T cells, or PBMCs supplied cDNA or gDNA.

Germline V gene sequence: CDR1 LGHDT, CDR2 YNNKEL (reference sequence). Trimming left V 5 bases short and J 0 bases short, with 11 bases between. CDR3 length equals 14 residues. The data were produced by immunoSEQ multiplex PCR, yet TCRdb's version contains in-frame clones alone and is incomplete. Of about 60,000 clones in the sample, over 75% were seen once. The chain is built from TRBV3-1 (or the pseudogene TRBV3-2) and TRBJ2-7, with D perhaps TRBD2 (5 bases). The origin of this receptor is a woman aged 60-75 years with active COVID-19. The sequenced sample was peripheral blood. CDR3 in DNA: TGTGCCAGCAGCATCGGACTTAGCTCCTACGAGCAGTACTTC. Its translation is CASSIGLSSYEQYF.